This paragraph reports one T cell receptor (beta chain). Its antigen has not been determined. No base qualities exist here, and no much larger clone lies one base off it. The roughly 42 donors, aged about 6 to 95 years, were systemically healthy Caucasian individuals from Russia. Each donor gave ten milliliters of peripheral blood, collected into EDTA-treated Vacutainer tubes. Ficoll-Paque density-gradient centrifugation was used to isolate PBMCs, with at least 7 million obtained per sample. Trizol reagent was used to extract total RNA from PBMCs, with at least 6 micrograms per sample. For every donor, an aliquot of PBMCs went through flow cytometry to measure the percentages of naive CD45RAhigh/CD27high T cells. The sample originates from a study of blood T cells in healthy people across ages (dated by TCRdb to the mid-2010s). For the wider study: In model experiments, template switching captured about one uniquely barcoded TCR beta cDNA molecule for every two T cells. Four age groups were formed from the donors: young (average about 17 years), middle-aged (around 40), aged (62) and long-lived (around 82). Using the same blood draw, the study looked at two additional independent replicas of 1 million unique cDNA reads for two donors, one aged 18 to 30 and the other aged 80 or older. To track age-related changes in TCR beta repertoire diversity, the study relied on deep sequencing normalized with unique cDNA molecular identifiers.

Deletion took 6 bases off V and 4 bases off J, with a span of 26 bases between the germline ends. In the germline V gene, CDR1 corresponds to SGHRS and CDR2 to YFSETQ. The CDR3 contains 19 residues, cysteine and phenylalanine counted. The retained sequence is limited to the CDR3, 57 bases, with the frame set at the first base. The investigation overall reported the following: Estimates of total diversity from one million sequenced T cells were regarded as lower bounds and underestimates. Because profiling used bulk unsorted PBMCs, naive and antigen-experienced compartments could not be compared conclusively. The CMV infection status of donors was not known, potentially confounding age-related changes in expanded clonotypes. Compared with the aged group, the long-lived group had more naive CD4+ T cells, fewer expanded clones and increased TCR diversity, a pattern suggesting age selection. There was a strong correlation between observed TCR beta diversity and the percentage of naive T cells measured by flow cytometry. As age increased, observed TCR beta diversity per million T cells dropped in a roughly linear way, and a significant reduction was already evident by age 40.

The library was generated by 5' RACE. The listed sequencing device is Illumina HiSeq 2500. A second PCR of roughly 6 to 11 cycles was run with a J-beta primer mix and a sample-barcoded 5' primer. A template-switch 5' adaptor carrying 12 random nucleotides introduced a unique molecular identifier onto each TCR beta cDNA molecule. At least 2.5 million CDR3-containing paired-end reads were obtained from each sample. All of the RNA was converted into first-strand cDNA using the Mint cDNA synthesis kit, with a TRBC-specific oligonucleotide serving as the primer. After uracil-DNA glycosylase treatment, a first 18-cycle PCR used universal primers M1SS and BC2_uni_R on all cDNA. Per the source publication's procedure: For normalization, 1 million high-quality reads, each with a distinct molecular identifier, were randomly selected from each sample. Reads with shared molecular identifiers were discarded instead of being binned into consensus sequences. MiTCR, with a Q25 quality threshold and the strictest error-elimination algorithm, was used for CDR3 identification, clonotype clustering and error correction. A nonparametric unseen species model with Euler transformation was used to estimate a lower bound on total TCR beta diversity. The raw public data were reprocessed by TCRdb itself: fastp quality trimming at Q25, MiXCR clonotype calling, in-frame beta chains only. When rows share a CDR3 protein, they turn into one entry using the most common DNA and genes. These V and J calls are TCRdb output, not the study's own analysis. The sample includes more than 900,000 distinct CDR3 sequences, with approximately 25% observed a single time. The ten largest clones add up to approximately 0.79% of the sample.

These sequences were also reported in another study, on T cells of mothers and their children. The second source states: Donors were nine systemically healthy Caucasian individuals: three mothers and their six children. cDNA synthesis consumed the entire amount of extracted RNA, loaded at 1.5 ug RNA in each 15 ul reaction. In the second PCR, the M1S primer added sample barcodes and 2-4 random nucleotides. More than 9 million TCR beta CDR3 reads were obtained from each mother, and about 3 million reads were obtained from each child. Thymic selection shapes the output of TCR recombination in a similar way in related and unrelated pairs, and inherited differences have a minor effect. Related mother-child pairs always showed normalized repertoire overlap that was slightly higher than in unrelated mother-child pairs, though the difference was never significant. With a sensitivity of approximately 100 clones per million clonotypes, no persistent microchimeric T cell clones were detected. The study used deep NGS to compare TCR beta repertoires of mothers and children, seeking features distinguishing related mother-child pairs from unrelated individuals. The mean age was about 37 +/- 4 years for the mothers and about 10 +/- 4 years for the children. After adapter ligation was performed with NEBNext reagents, the libraries were sequenced on an Illumina HiSeq 2000 with 100+100 nt paired-end reads. To avoid cross-contamination, the mother libraries and the child libraries were prepared a month apart and sequenced in separate runs. Each donor had between about 450,000 and 2,300,000 distinct TCR beta clonotypes identified. Naive TCR beta clonotypes were estimated from low-frequency clonotypes matched to each donor's FACS-determined naive share, without sorting.

Sequencing input: blood. The sequence came from a girl aged 2 to 10 in good health. The chain joins TRBV5-1 to TRBJ2-6; the D call is tentative, TRBD1 or TRBD2, as each matches 5 bases. The CDR3 protein is CASTPLGAGSSWGANVLTF. Read as DNA, the sequence is TGCGCCAGCACTCCTCTTGGGGCAGGGAGCTCTTGGGGGGCCAACGTCCTGACTTTC.